Below, 19 T cell receptor beta chains from the same sample are listed, as sequenced in a study of control samples from healthy donors and cancer patients. TCRdb keeps only in-frame clones here, not all; method: immunoSEQ multiplex PCR. Here the sample spans some 73,000 clones, roughly 92% being singletons. The sequenced sample was blood. Every receptor here comes from a woman in her forties in good health.

This clone showed up just once. The rearrangement links TRBV28 to TRBJ1-3, with D possibly matching TRBD1 (5 bases). The CDR3 runs to 16 residues. With 4 bases removed from V and 7 bases from J, the gap between germline ends came to 20 bases. Germline CDR1 and CDR2: MDHEN and SYDVKM. The CDR3 coding sequence is TGTGCCAGCAGTTCGTCGGTACGGGGCCTGTGGAACACCATATATTTT. It codes for CASSSSVRGLWNTIYF.

V and J are TRBV7-9 and TRBJ2-2, with a weak D call TRBD2 (6 bases). Trimming took off 5 bases at V and 2 bases at J, with 15 bases between the two ends. Germline loops: CDR1 SEHNR, CDR2 FQNEAQ (reference sequence). The CDR3 contains 16 residues. The DNA of the CDR3 is TGTGCCAGCAGCCGCGGTTCGGGGGTAAACACCGGGGAGCTGTTTTTT. Residues: CASSRGSGVNTGELFF.

On this clone itself: The germline gene is not matched at one end of the junction; a read error may be the cause. The DNA for the CDR3 is TGTGCCAGCAGTTCGGCCCCACCGGGACTCTCCCTCTTC. Its translation is CASSSAPPGLSLF. V usage is TRBV28 and J usage is TRBJ2-1; TRBD2 is a possible D gene (6 bases). The CDR3 is made up of 13 amino acids. Germline V CDR1 and CDR2: MDHEN, SYDVKM.

The rearrangement joins TRBV6-4 to TRBJ2-1; TRBD2 aligns across 7 bases. CDR1 and CDR2 from the germline V gene are MRHNA and SNTAGT. The CDR3 is 15 amino acids. J was trimmed by 4 bases and V by 3 bases; bases with no gene match: 6. This CDR3 reads CASSEGRERYNEQFF. CDR3 DNA sequence: TGTGCCAGCAGTGAGGGGCGGGAGAGATACAATGAGCAGTTCTTC.

The chain employs TRBV10-3 and TRBJ2-1; 10 positions match TRBD2. The CDR3 consists of 14 residues. Germline V gene sequence: CDR1 ENHRY, CDR2 SYGVKD. Trimming removed 6 bases from V and 8 bases from J; junction bases left unmatched: 7. CDR3 sequence (DNA): TGTGCCATCAGATCGAGCGGGGGGGCAGATGAGCAGTTCTTC. This codes for CAIRSSGGADEQFF.

V usage is TRBV7-3 and J usage is TRBJ2-3; tentatively, D is TRBD1 or TRBD2 (5 bases each). V lost 0 bases, J lost 4 bases, and 20 bases lay in between. There are 18 residues in the CDR3. Germline CDR1 reads SGHTA; CDR2 reads FQGTGA. As DNA, the CDR3 is TGTGCCAGCAGCTTAACCCCCCCCCGGGGCGGTTTATCAGATACGCAGTATTTT. Its translation: CASSLTPPRGGLSDTQYF.

The V gene is TRBV4-2, the J gene TRBJ2-2, with unresolved D. This CDR3 contains 17 residues. V shed 0 bases and J shed 4 bases, with 15 bases lying between them. Germline values: CDR1 LGHNA, CDR2 YNFKEQ. This CDR3 reads CASSQDDLQETTGELFF. For the CDR3, the DNA is TGTGCCAGCAGCCAAGATGATCTCCAGGAGACCACCGGGGAGCTGTTTTTT.

The chain couples TRBV3-1 (or the pseudogene TRBV3-2) to TRBJ1-1, with a possible D match to TRBD1 (5 bases). CDR1 and CDR2 (germline): LGHDT, YNNKEL (reference sequence). The CDR3 is made up of 14 amino acids. Trimming cost V 2 bases and J 1 base, with 8 bases left between them. This CDR3 reads CASSQRTTNTEAFF. CDR3 DNA: TGTGCCAGCAGCCAACGGACAACGAACACTGAAGCTTTCTTT.

V usage is TRBV2 and J usage is TRBJ2-2; TRBD1 is a possible D gene (6 bases). V was clipped by 6 bases and J by 0 bases, with 11 bases between them. Germline V CDR1 and CDR2: SNHLY, FYNNEI. CDR3 size: 15 residues. For the CDR3, the DNA is TGTGCCAGCAGAAGAAGGACAGCGAACACCGGGGAGCTGTTTTTT. It specifies CASRRRTANTGELFF.

Points on this clone: The junction departs from the called germline gene at one end, perhaps through a read error. The V call is TRBV12-3 or TRBV12-4, the J call TRBJ2-7; no definite D call. The CDR3 is 11 amino acids. CDR3 in amino acids: CASSLTGRLDF. DNA for the CDR3: TGTGCCAGCAGTTTAACGGGTCGGCTCGACTTC.

This clone was found once. The chain employs TRBV25-1 and TRBJ1-2; D unresolved. V was clipped by 5 bases and J by 8 bases, with 18 bases between them. This CDR3 region has 14 residues. CDR1 and CDR2 from the germline V gene are MGHDK and SYGVNS. CDR3 sequence: CASSTNSLTRGYTF. CDR3 sequence (DNA): TGTGCCAGCAGTACCAACTCCCTGACGAGAGGCTACACCTTC.

The genes are TRBV27 and TRBJ2-3, with D possibly TRBD2 on 5 matching bases. The ends were cut back, 7 bases at V and 1 base at J, with 15 bases in the middle. This CDR3 has 15 residues. Germline assignment: CDR1 MNHEY and CDR2 SMNVEV (reference sequence). For the CDR3, the DNA is TGTGCCAGCACCTCTCACCGAGCGGGCACAGATACGCAGTATTTT. This gives the protein CASTSHRAGTDTQYF.

The gene calls are TRBV11-2 and TRBJ2-7, with 10 bases lining up with TRBD2. V lost 3 bases, J lost 4 bases, and 3 bases stayed unmatched. The CDR3 length is 14 residues. Germline V CDR1 and CDR2: SGHAT, FQNNGV. The CDR3 is CASSFSSGSYEQYF. CDR3 nucleotides: TGTGCCAGCAGCTTTTCTAGCGGGAGTTACGAGCAGTACTTC.

The genes are TRBV20-1 and TRBJ2-1, with D possibly being TRBD2 (5 bases). Germline assignment: CDR1 DFQATT and CDR2 SNEGSKA (reference sequence). V shed 3 bases and J shed 7 bases, with 13 bases lying between them. There are 13 residues in the CDR3. CDR3 sequence (DNA): TGCAGTGCTAGTCGGCGGGCCATGAATGAGCAGTTCTTC. Residues: CSASRRAMNEQFF.

This clone appeared a single time. The chain is built from TRBV6-2 or TRBV6-3 and TRBJ2-1, with a tentative D call TRBD1 (6 bases). CDR1 and CDR2 from the germline V gene are MNHEY and SVGEGT. V lost 6 bases and J lost 7, with 22 bases in between. The CDR3 contains 16 residues. CDR3 residues: CASSRPHRDRTNEQFF. In nucleotides, the CDR3 is TGTGCCAGCAGCCGACCTCACAGGGACCGGACTAATGAGCAGTTCTTC.

V usage is TRBV18 and J usage is TRBJ1-4, with a weak D call TRBD1 (6 bases). V was cut by 5 bases and J by 8 bases, with 12 bases left in between. Per the germline V gene, CDR1 is KGHSH and CDR2 is LQKENI. The CDR3 runs 13 residues. CDR3 loop: CASSRTVQEKLFF. As DNA, the CDR3 is TGTGCCAGCTCAAGGACAGTCCAGGAAAAACTGTTTTTT.

V is TRBV5-1 and J is TRBJ1-2; D not resolved. The CDR3 sequence is 13 residues long. Germline CDR1 SGHRS, CDR2 YFSETQ. Trimming cost V 4 bases and J 2 bases, with 9 bases left between them. Here the CDR3 reads CASSEDGNYGYTF. CDR3 sequence (DNA): TGCGCCAGCAGCGAGGACGGGAACTATGGCTACACCTTC.

The chain uses TRBV9 and TRBJ2-5, with D unclear. The V gene lost 3 bases and the J gene lost 1 base, with 7 bases spanning the gap. The CDR3 is made up of 13 amino acids. Germline V CDR1 and CDR2: SGDLS, YYNGEE. For the CDR3, the DNA is TGTGCCAGCAGCGGATTTACCCAAGAGACCCAGTACTTC. It yields the protein CASSGFTQETQYF.

This rearrangement joins TRBV11-2 to TRBJ2-2, with D possibly TRBD2 on 5 matching bases. The CDR3 covers 13 residues. V was clipped by 5 bases and J by 7 bases, with 11 bases between them. Germline V gene lookup returns CDR1 SGHAT and CDR2 FQNNGV. The CDR3 DNA reads TGTGCCAGCAGCCCACTAGGGATCGGGGAGCTGTTTTTT. Amino acids: CASSPLGIGELFF.